Presented here are 25 T cell receptor beta chains from one specimen sequenced in a study of siplizumab effects on memory and regulatory T cells. Assay used: immunoSEQ multiplex PCR; TCRdb lists only in-frame clones, some missing. The repertoire consists of over 70,000 clones, with about 87% occurring once and the leading ten covering 15%. Input material: CD4+ T cells sorted from blood. These receptors originate from a human donor in good health.

This chain links TRBV27 with TRBJ1-5, with a possible D match to TRBD1 (5 bases). V lost 6 bases and J 0 bases, leaving 12 bases between the germline ends. Germline-derived CDR1 and CDR2 are MNHEY and SMNVEV (reference sequence). The CDR3 sequence is 15 residues long. CDR3 nucleotide sequence: TGTGCCAGCAGCAAGGGACGGTATAGCAATCAGCCCCAGCATTTT. Translation gives CASSKGRYSNQPQHF.

DNA for the CDR3: TGCGCCAGCAGTGGACTAGCGGGAGCAGATACGCAGTATTTT. Protein: CASSGLAGADTQYF. V gene TRBV5-1 combines with J gene TRBJ2-3, with 13 bases fitting TRBD2. The trim removed 5 bases at V and 4 bases at J, leaving 1 base unmatched. Germline CDR1 is SGHRS and CDR2 is YFSETQ. The CDR3 covers 14 residues.

The V gene is TRBV7-9, the J gene TRBJ2-3, with 7 bases that match TRBD2. V gave up 3 bases and J gave up 5 bases; unmatched junction bases: 8. CDR1 is SEHNR, CDR2 FQNEAQ, per germline (reference sequence). The CDR3 contains 15 residues. CDR3 sequence reads: CASSFYSGEGDTQYF. The CDR3 coding sequence is TGTGCCAGCAGCTTTTACAGCGGGGAGGGAGATACGCAGTATTTT.

This chain joins TRBV11-3 and TRBJ1-2, with D hard to call. V dropped 3 bases and J dropped 7 bases, with 6 bases sitting between them. Germline V gene sequence: CDR1 SGHNT, CDR2 YENEEA. CDR3 length: 11 residues. The CDR3 loop is CASSLMSGYTF. The CDR3 coding sequence is TGTGCCAGCAGCTTGATGTCTGGCTACACCTTC.

The chain recombines TRBV4-1 with TRBJ2-5; no definite D call. The CDR3 spans 15 residues. CDR1 and CDR2 (germline): MGHRA, YSYEKL. V was clipped by 1 base and J by 4 bases, with 13 bases between them. The CDR3 loop reads CASSQGIAGRETQYF. Here the CDR3 DNA reads TGCGCCAGCAGCCAAGGAATAGCAGGTCGAGAGACCCAGTACTTC.

V gene TRBV6-6 combines with J gene TRBJ1-5; D remains unclear. With 0 bases removed from V and 1 base from J, the gap between germline ends came to 4 bases. The V gene's germline CDR1 is MNHNY and CDR2 SVGAGI (reference sequence). The CDR3 totals 14 residues. The CDR3 DNA is TGTGCCAGCAGTTACTCGACGAGCAATCAGCCCCAGCATTTT. This gives the protein CASSYSTSNQPQHF.

The DNA of the CDR3 is TGTGCCAGCAGCGCAGAGAGAAACACTGAAGCTTTCTTT. Its protein is CASSAERNTEAFF. The chain recombines TRBV5-6 with TRBJ1-1; D gene uncertain. Germline V gene data show CDR1 as SGHDT and CDR2 as YYEEEE. The CDR3 extends over 13 amino acids. The V end lost 4 bases, the J end lost 2 bases, and 9 bases lay between the germline ends.

The chain has TRBV2 and TRBJ1-4; tentatively, D is TRBD1 (5 bases). Trimming removed 3 bases from V and 0 bases from J, with 8 bases in between. Germline values: CDR1 SNHLY, CDR2 FYNNEI. The CDR3 totals 15 residues. The CDR3 spells CASSDGGATNEKLFF. The DNA for the CDR3 is TGTGCCAGCAGTGACGGGGGTGCAACTAATGAAAAACTGTTTTTT.

This clone came up once. The CDR3: CASSPPGTSGSYEQYF. Written as DNA, the CDR3 is TGTGCCAGCTCACCACCCGGGACTAGCGGAAGCTACGAGCAGTACTTC. This chain joins TRBV18 and TRBJ2-5, with TRBD2 identical over 11 bases. The DNA end is a closer match to TRBJ2-7, so the J assignment may be wrong. The CDR3 totals 16 residues. Per germline, CDR1 KGHSH and CDR2 LQKENI.

The genes are TRBV5-1 and TRBJ2-7; 10 nucleotides align to TRBD2. Trimming took 2 bases from V and 3 from J; bases not matched to a gene: 14. Germline V gives CDR1 SGHRS, CDR2 YFSETQ. This CDR3 comprises 18 residues. The CDR3 loop is CASSFRLAGEVGIYEQYF. In DNA form, the CDR3 reads TGCGCCAGCAGCTTTCGCCTAGCGGGAGAGGTAGGTATCTACGAGCAGTACTTC.

The chain couples TRBV28 to TRBJ1-2; no clear D. Germline CDR1 and CDR2: MDHEN and SYDVKM. V lost 5 bases and J 3 bases, leaving 13 bases between the germline ends. This CDR3 region has 14 residues. CDR3 sequence reads: CASSPTGRDYGYTF. CDR3 in DNA: TGTGCCAGCAGTCCCACGGGAAGAGACTATGGCTACACCTTC.

The chain uses TRBV6-6 and TRBJ1-1; tentatively, D is TRBD1 (5 bases). CDR1 is MNHNY and CDR2 is SVGAGI in the germline V gene (reference sequence). This CDR3 region has 13 residues. V lost 6 bases to trimming and J lost 1 base, with 9 bases between them. The CDR3 coding sequence is TGTGCCAGCAGCTCCAGGGAGAACACTGAAGCTTTCTTT. It encodes CASSSRENTEAFF.

Here the CDR3 DNA reads TGTGCCAGCACCATGAAGAAGGCAGGGAACACTGAAGCTTTCTTT. Translation: CASTMKKAGNTEAFF. This rearrangement joins TRBV6-1 to TRBJ1-1; D gene unclear. The CDR3 sequence is 15 residues long. Germline V lookup: CDR1 MNHNS, CDR2 SASEGT. The germline V and J ends were trimmed by 7 bases and 1 base, with 16 bases remaining between them.

This chain uses TRBV19 with TRBJ1-5; no clear D. The V and J ends lost 3 bases and 6 bases respectively, with 6 bases between them. The CDR3 consists of 12 residues. Germline CDR1 and CDR2: LNHDA and SQIVND (reference sequence). CDR3 in amino acids: CASSIRGQPQHF. CDR3 in DNA: TGTGCCAGTAGTATCCGGGGTCAGCCCCAGCATTTT.

The chain combines TRBV19 with TRBJ2-3, with D possibly being TRBD2 (6 bases). The CDR3 is 15 residues long. Germline CDR1 is LNHDA and CDR2 is SQIVND (reference sequence). Between the trimmed V and J ends, which lost 1 base and 1 base, there was a span of 9 bases. The CDR3 region has the DNA TGTGCCAGTAGTATAGGCGGGGCCCGCACAGATACGCAGTATTTT. Protein product: CASSIGGARTDTQYF. Drawing the rest from reference TRBV19 and TRBJ2-3, the complete variable domain is DGGITQSPKYLFRKEGQNVTLSCEQNLNHDAMYWYRQDPGQGLRLIYYSQIVNDFQKGDIAEGYSVSREKKESFPLTVTSAQKNPTAFYLCASSIGGARTDTQYFGPGTRLTVL.

The chain combines TRBV7-2 with TRBJ1-2, with D possibly matching TRBD1 (6 bases). The germline gives CDR1 SGHTA, CDR2 FQGNSA. The CDR3 is made up of 14 amino acids. Trimming shortened V by 3 bases and J by 4 bases, and 12 bases separated the two germline ends. In nucleotides, the CDR3 is TGTGCCAGCAGCTTTCACAGGGATGGCTATGGCTACACCTTC. It translates to CASSFHRDGYGYTF.

The chain uses TRBV7-2 and TRBJ2-1; TRBD2 matches 10 bases. Trimming took 5 bases from V and 8 from J; bases not matched to a gene: 6. Germline V gene sequence: CDR1 SGHTA, CDR2 FQGNSA. The CDR3 extends over 14 amino acids. The CDR3 sequence is CASSPVAGGYEQFF. In nucleotides, the CDR3 is TGTGCCAGCAGCCCTGTAGCGGGGGGATATGAGCAGTTCTTC.

The chain recombines TRBV5-5 with TRBJ1-2; 8 nucleotides align to TRBD1. V lost 0 bases to trimming and J lost 0 bases; unmatched junction nucleotides: 4. The length of the CDR3 is 16 residues. Germline V lookup: CDR1 SGHKS, CDR2 YYEKEE (reference sequence). CDR3 protein: CASSLATGGTNYGYTF. CDR3 nucleotides: TGTGCCAGCAGCTTGGCCACAGGGGGGACTAACTATGGCTACACCTTC.

The chain has TRBV10-3 and TRBJ1-4; maybe TRBD1 (6 bases). Looked up from germline, CDR1 is ENHRY and CDR2 is SYGVKD. This CDR3 region has 14 residues. Trimming left V 1 base short and J 8 bases short, with 11 bases between. The CDR3 here is CAISELQGVEKLFF. Here the CDR3 DNA reads TGTGCCATCAGTGAGTTACAGGGTGTCGAAAAACTGTTTTTT.

The gene calls are TRBV7-9 and TRBJ1-5; 9 positions match TRBD1. CDR1 is SEHNR and CDR2 is FQNEAQ in the germline V gene (reference sequence). The CDR3 consists of 14 residues. V lost 3 bases and J lost 7; bases outside the gene matches: 4. CDR3 loop: CASSFGQGNQPQHF. DNA of the CDR3: TGTGCCAGCAGCTTCGGACAGGGGAACCAGCCCCAGCATTTT.

This clone was seen only once. This sequence joins TRBV6-1 and TRBJ1-2; D is unresolved. V gave up 6 bases and J gave up 7 bases, with 12 bases separating them. Germline V gives CDR1 MNHNS, CDR2 SASEGT. The CDR3 is 12 amino acids. CDR3 bases: TGTGCCAGCAGCGATCAGAGCCTTGGCTACACCTTC. Its translation: CASSDQSLGYTF.

The rearrangement links TRBV28 to TRBJ1-2; possible D gene TRBD1, 6 bases. Trimming took off 2 bases at V and 6 bases at J, with 16 bases between the two ends. This CDR3 is built from 15 residues. Germline V gives CDR1 MDHEN, CDR2 SYDVKM. Here the CDR3 reads CASSLLTGTRDGYTF. In DNA, the CDR3 is TGTGCCAGCAGTTTACTTACCGGGACAAGAGATGGCTACACCTTC.

The V call is TRBV6-6, the J call TRBJ2-7; the match to TRBD1 covers 7 bases. Germline CDR1 and CDR2: MNHNY and SVGAGI (reference sequence). The CDR3 extends over 13 amino acids. Trimming took 4 bases from V and 2 from J; bases not matched to a gene: 2. The CDR3 is CASSSQGAYEQYF. The DNA for the CDR3 is TGTGCCAGCAGTTCCCAGGGGGCCTACGAGCAGTACTTC.

The chain carries TRBV7-8 and TRBJ2-6; D perhaps matches TRBD2 (5 bases). The V end lost 5 bases, the J end lost 0 bases, and 14 bases lay between the germline ends. The CDR3 is made up of 17 amino acids. Germline loops: CDR1 SGHVS, CDR2 FQNEAQ. This CDR3 reads CASSQSGLVSGANVLTF. The DNA of the CDR3 is TGTGCCAGCAGCCAGAGTGGACTGGTCTCTGGGGCCAACGTCCTGACTTTC. Based on the CDR3 plus reference TRBV7-8 and TRBJ2-6, the full variable domain is GAGVSQSPRYKVAKRGQDVALRCDPISGHVSLFWYQQALGQGPEFLTYFQNEAQLDKSGLPSDRFFAERPEGSVSTLKIQRTQQEDSAVYLCASSQSGLVSGANVLTFGAGSRLTVL.

The genes are TRBV19 and TRBJ2-1; 10 bases line up with TRBD2. This CDR3 contains 14 residues. With V trimmed by 2 bases and J by 6 bases, 1 base remained unmatched. Germline CDR1 and CDR2: LNHDA and SQIVND (reference sequence). The CDR3 DNA sequence: TGTGCCAGTAGTATAAGCGGGAGGGCCAATGAGCAGTTCTTC. Translating gives CASSISGRANEQFF.